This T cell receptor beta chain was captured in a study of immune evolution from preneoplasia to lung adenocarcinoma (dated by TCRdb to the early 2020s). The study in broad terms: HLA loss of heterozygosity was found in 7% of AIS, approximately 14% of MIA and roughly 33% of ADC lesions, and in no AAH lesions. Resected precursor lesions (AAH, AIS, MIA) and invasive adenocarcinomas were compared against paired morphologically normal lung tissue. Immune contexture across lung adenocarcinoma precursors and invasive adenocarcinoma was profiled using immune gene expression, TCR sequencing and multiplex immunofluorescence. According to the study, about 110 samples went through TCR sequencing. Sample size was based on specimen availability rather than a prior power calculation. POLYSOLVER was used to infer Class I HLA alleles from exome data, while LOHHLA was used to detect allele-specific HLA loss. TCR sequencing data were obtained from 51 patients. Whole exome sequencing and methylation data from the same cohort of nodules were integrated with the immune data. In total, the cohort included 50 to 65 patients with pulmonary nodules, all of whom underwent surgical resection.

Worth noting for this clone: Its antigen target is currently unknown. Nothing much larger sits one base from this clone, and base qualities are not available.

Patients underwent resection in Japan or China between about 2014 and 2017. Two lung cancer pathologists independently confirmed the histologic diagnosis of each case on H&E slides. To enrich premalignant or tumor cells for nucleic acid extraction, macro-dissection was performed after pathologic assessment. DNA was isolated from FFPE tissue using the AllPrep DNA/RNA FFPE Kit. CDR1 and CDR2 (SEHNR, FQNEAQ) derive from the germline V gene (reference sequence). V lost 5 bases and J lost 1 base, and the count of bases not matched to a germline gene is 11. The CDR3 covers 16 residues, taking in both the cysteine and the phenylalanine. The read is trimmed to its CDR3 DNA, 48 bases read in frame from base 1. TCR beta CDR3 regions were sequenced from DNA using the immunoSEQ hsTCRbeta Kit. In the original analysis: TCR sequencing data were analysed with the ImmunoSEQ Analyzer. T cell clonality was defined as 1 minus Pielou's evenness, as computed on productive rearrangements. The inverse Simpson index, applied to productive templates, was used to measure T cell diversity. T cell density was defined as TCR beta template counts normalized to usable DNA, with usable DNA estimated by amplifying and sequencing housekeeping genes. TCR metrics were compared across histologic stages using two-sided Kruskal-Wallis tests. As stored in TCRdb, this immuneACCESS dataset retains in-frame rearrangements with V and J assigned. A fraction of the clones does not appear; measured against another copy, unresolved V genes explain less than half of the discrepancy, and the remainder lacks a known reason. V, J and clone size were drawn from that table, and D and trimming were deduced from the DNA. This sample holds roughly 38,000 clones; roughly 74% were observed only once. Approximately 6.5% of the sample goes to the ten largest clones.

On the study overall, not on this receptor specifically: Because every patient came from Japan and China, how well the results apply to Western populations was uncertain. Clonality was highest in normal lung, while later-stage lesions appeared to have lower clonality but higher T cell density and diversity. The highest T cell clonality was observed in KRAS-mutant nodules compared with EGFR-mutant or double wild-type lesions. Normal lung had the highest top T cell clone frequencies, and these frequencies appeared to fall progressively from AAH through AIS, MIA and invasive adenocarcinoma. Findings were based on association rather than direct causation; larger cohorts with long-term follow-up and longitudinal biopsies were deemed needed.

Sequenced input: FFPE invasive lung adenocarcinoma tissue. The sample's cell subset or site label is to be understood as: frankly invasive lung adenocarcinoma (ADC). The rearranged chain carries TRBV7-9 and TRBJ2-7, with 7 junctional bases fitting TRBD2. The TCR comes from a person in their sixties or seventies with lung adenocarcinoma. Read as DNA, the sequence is TGTGCCAGCAGCACCGGAGCGGGGATTTATTCCTACGAGCAGTACTTC. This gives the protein CASSTGAGIYSYEQYF.